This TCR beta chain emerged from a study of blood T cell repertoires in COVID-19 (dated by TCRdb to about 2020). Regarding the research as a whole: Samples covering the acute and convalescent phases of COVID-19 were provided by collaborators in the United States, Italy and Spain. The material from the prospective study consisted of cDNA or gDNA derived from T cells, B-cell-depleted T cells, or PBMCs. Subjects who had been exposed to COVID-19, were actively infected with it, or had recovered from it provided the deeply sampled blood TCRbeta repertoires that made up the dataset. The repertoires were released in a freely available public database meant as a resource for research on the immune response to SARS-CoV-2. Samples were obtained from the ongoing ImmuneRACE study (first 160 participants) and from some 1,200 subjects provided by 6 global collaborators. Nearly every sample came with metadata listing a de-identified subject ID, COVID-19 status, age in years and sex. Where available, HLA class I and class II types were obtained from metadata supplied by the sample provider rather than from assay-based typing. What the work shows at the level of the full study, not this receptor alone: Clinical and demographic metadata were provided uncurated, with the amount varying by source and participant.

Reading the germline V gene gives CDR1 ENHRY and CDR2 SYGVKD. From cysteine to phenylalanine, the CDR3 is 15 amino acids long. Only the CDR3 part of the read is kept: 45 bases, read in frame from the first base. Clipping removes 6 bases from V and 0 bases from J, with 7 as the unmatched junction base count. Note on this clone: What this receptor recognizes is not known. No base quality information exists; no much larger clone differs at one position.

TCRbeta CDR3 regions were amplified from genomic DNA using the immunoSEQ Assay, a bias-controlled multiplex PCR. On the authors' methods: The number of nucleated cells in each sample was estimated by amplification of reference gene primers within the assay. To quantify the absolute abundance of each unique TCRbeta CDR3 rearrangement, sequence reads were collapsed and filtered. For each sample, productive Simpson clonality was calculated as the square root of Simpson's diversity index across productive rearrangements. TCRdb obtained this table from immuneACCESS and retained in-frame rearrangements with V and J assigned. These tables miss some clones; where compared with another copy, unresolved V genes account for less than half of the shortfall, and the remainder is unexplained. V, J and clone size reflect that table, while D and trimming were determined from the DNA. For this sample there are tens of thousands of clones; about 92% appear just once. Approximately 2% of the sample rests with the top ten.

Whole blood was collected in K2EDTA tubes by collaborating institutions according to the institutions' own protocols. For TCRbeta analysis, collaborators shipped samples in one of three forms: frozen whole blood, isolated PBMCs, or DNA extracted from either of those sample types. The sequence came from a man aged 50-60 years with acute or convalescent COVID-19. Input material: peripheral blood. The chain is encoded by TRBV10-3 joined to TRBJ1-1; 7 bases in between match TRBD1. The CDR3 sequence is CAISDSDRVNTEAFF. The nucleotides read TGTGCCATCAGCGACTCAGACAGGGTGAACACTGAAGCTTTCTTT.